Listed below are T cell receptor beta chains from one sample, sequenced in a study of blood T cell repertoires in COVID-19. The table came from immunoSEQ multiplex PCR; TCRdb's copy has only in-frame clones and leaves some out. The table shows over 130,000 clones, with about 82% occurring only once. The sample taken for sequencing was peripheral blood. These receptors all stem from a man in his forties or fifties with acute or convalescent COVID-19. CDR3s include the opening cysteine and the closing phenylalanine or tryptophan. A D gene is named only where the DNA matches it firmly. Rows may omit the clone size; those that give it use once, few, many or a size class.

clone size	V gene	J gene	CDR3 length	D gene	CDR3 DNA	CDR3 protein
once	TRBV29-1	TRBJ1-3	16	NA	TGCAGCTACTCCCGTGGGGGAGGTTTCTCTGGAAACACCATATATTTT	CSYSRGGGFSGNTIYF
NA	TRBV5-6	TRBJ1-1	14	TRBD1	TGTGCCAGCAGCTTCCAAACGGGACAGGGGGCCTCTTTCTTT	CASSFQTGQGASFF
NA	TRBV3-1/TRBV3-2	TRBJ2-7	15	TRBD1	TGTGCCAGCAGCCAAACGAGACAGGGACACTACGAGCAGTACTTC	CASSQTRQGHYEQYF
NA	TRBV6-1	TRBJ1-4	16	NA	TGTGCCAGCAGTGAACAGGTTAGGGGAACTAATGAAAAACTGTTTTTT	CASSEQVRGTNEKLFF
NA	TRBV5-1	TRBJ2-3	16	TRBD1	TGCGCCAGCAGCATCGGGACAGGGGGCAACACAGATACGCAGTATTTT	CASSIGTGGNTDTQYF
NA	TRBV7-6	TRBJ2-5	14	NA	TGTGCCAGCAGCTTACAGTGGCAGGGTGAGACCCAGTACTTC	CASSLQWQGETQYF
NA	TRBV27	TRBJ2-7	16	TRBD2	TGTGCCAGCAGTTTAGGACTAGCGGGATATTTATCCGAGCAGTACTTC	CASSLGLAGYLSEQYF
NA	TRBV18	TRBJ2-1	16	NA	TGTGCCAGCTCACCACCCGTGTCAGGGCCAGGGGATGAGCAGTTCTTC	CASSPPVSGPGDEQFF
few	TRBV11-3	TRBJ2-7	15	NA	TGTGCCAGCAGCGGGTGGACTGAAGGCACCTACGAGCAGTACTTC	CASSGWTEGTYEQYF
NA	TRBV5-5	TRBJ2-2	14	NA	TGTGCCAGCAGCTTGGCGGTTCGCACCGGGGAGCTGTTTTTT	CASSLAVRTGELFF
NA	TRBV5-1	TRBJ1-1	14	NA	TGCGCCAGCAGCTTGGATGCCGGGAACACTGAAGCTTTCTTT	CASSLDAGNTEAFF
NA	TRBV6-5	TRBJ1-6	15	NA	TGTGCCAGCAGTTGGCAGACTGCGATTAATTCACCCCTCCACTTT	CASSWQTAINSPLHF
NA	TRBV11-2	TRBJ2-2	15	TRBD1	TGTGCCAGCAGCCCGACAGGGACGAACACCGGGGAGCTGTTTTTT	CASSPTGTNTGELFF
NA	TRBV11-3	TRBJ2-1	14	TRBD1	TGTGCCAGCAGCTTTGACAGGGGTGGCAATGAGCAGTTCTTC	CASSFDRGGNEQFF
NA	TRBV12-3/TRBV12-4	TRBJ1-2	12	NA	TGTGCCAGCAGTTCCTGGGACACCGGCTACACCTTC	CASSSWDTGYTF
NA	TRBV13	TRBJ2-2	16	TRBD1	TGTGCCAGCAGCTTATATAGGGACAGAAACACCGGGGAGCTGTTTTTT	CASSLYRDRNTGELFF
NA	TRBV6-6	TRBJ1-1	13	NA	TGTGCCAGCAGTGCAGGGGCGAACACTGAAGCTTTCTTT	CASSAGANTEAFF
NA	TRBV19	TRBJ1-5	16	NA	TGTGCCAGTAGTATCGTACAGGGATCCTACAATCAGCCCCAGCATTTT	CASSIVQGSYNQPQHF
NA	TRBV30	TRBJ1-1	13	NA	TGTGCCTGGAGTAGGCAGGGGAACACTGAAGCTTTCTTT	CAWSRQGNTEAFF
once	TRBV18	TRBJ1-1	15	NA	TGTGCCAGCTCACCGAACAGGGTCAAACGGACTGAAGCTTTCTTT	CASSPNRVKRTEAFF
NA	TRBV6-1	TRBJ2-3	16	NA	TGTGCCAGCAGTGACCGATACACCTCTAGCACAGATACGCAGTATTTT	CASSDRYTSSTDTQYF
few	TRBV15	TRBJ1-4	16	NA	TGTGCCACCAGCAGATCCACGAGGTCAACTAATGAAAAACTGTTTTTT	CATSRSTRSTNEKLFF
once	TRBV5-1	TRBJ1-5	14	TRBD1	TGCGCCAGCAGCTTCGGACAGGGGGGCCAGCCCCAGCATTTT	CASSFGQGGQPQHF
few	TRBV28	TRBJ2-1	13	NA	TGTGCCAGCAGTTTTGTTCGCTACAATGAGCAGTTCTTC	CASSFVRYNEQFF
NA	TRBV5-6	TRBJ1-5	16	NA	TGTGCCAGCAGCTCGAGAACTTCGGGAGGCAATCAGCCCCAGCATTTT	CASSSRTSGGNQPQHF
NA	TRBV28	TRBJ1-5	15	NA	TGTGCCAGCAGTTCCTCAGGGGTAGGGAATCAGCCCCAGCATTTT	CASSSSGVGNQPQHF
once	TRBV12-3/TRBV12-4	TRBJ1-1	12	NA	TGTGCCAGCAGTTTCGCCAGTCCTGAAGCTTTCTTT	CASSFASPEAFF
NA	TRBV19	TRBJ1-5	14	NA	TGTGCCAGTAGTATGGAGAACACCCATCAGCCCCAGCATTTT	CASSMENTHQPQHF
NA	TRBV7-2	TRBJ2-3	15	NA	TGTGCCAGCAGCCCACGACTAGTGAGGACAGATACGCAGTATTTT	CASSPRLVRTDTQYF
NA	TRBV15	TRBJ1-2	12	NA	TGTGCCACCAGCAGTGAGGACTATGGCTACACCTTC	CATSSEDYGYTF
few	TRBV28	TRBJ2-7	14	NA	TGTGCCAGCAGTATGCCGGGGGACAGTCACGAGCAGTACTTC	CASSMPGDSHEQYF
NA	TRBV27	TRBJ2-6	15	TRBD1	TGTGCCAGCAGTTCGGGACAGGCTGGGGCCAACGTCCTGACTTTC	CASSSGQAGANVLTF
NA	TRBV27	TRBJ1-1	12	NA	TGTGCCAGCAGTTTATCCGGGGGTGAAGCTTTCTTT	CASSLSGGEAFF